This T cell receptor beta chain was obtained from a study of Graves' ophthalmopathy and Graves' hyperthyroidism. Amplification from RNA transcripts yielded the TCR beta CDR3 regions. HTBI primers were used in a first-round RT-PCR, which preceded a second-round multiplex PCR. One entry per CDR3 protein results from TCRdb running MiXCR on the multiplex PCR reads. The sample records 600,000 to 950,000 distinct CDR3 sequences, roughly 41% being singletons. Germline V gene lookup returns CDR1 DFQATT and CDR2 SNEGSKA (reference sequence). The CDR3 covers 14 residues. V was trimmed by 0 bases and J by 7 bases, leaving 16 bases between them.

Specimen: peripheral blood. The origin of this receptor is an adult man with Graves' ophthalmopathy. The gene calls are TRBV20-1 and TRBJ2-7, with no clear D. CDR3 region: CSARDQGYTMEQYF. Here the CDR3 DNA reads TGCAGTGCTAGAGATCAAGGATATACGATGGAGCAGTACTTC.